This is a list of T cell receptor beta chains from one sample in a study of blood T cell repertoires in COVID-19. The assay was immunoSEQ multiplex PCR, and TCRdb's table has in-frame clones only and misses some. The sample holds 110,000 or so clones; 75% to 90% are singletons and the top ten take roughly a quarter. The sequenced material came from peripheral blood. The source of these receptors is a man aged 65 to 85 with active or convalescent COVID-19. Both conserved end residues are trimmed from each CDR3. D genes are given only for firm matches. Where a row states a size, it is once, few, many or the class of an expanded clone; other rows omit it.

v_call,clone_size,j_call,cdr3_length,d_call,cdr3_aa
TRBV7-8,NA,TRBJ1-1,10,NA,ASSLVEGEAF
TRBV7-3,NA,TRBJ2-1,12,TRBD1,ASSFDRVVNEQF
TRBV10-3,once,TRBJ1-1,12,TRBD1,ATGTGVMNTEAF
TRBV6-5,once,TRBJ2-7,12,NA,ASSPLDGTYEQY
TRBV13,NA,TRBJ1-3,14,TRBD1,ASRGGTVLSGNTIY
TRBV27,NA,TRBJ1-1,11,NA,ASSLEGVTEAF
TRBV11-2,NA,TRBJ2-3,13,TRBD1,ASSSMGQGLDTQY
TRBV7-8,NA,TRBJ2-7,14,NA,ASSRRGGGLAYEQY
TRBV19,NA,TRBJ1-2,15,TRBD1,ASSRKEQGASLDGYT
TRBV5-1,NA,TRBJ1-2,13,NA,ASSLTGGTMGGYT
TRBV28,NA,TRBJ2-7,13,TRBD2,ASTGGGGDSYEQY
TRBV30,NA,TRBJ1-3,12,TRBD1,AWARGRVGNTIY
TRBV11-2,NA,TRBJ2-1,12,TRBD1,ASSSLTGNNEQF
TRBV19,NA,TRBJ2-5,11,TRBD1,ATGRTGGETQY
TRBV27,NA,TRBJ2-7,12,TRBD1,ASTPTGRTYEQY
TRBV18,NA,TRBJ2-7,12,NA,ASSPMPGEYEQY
TRBV3-1/TRBV3-2,NA,TRBJ1-4,12,TRBD1,ASSPTGQVEKLF
TRBV7-8,NA,TRBJ1-5,13,NA,ASSLGTNSNQPQH
TRBV28,NA,TRBJ1-6,13,TRBD1,ASKDYGQDNSPLH
TRBV27,NA,TRBJ1-1,11,NA,ASSLLQYTEAF
TRBV7-3,few,TRBJ2-7,13,NA,ASSLKSGRPYEQY
TRBV18,NA,TRBJ1-4,13,NA,ASSPRQVTGEKLF
TRBV19,NA,TRBJ1-2,11,NA,ATSGNLQYGYT
TRBV5-1,NA,TRBJ2-1,13,TRBD2,ASSTGTSTSDEQF
TRBV19,once,TRBJ1-5,11,NA,ASTPSESQPQH
TRBV6-6,NA,TRBJ2-5,12,NA,ASSYQGFQETQY
TRBV27,NA,TRBJ1-6,13,TRBD1,ASSTNRGTNSPLH
TRBV6-4,NA,TRBJ1-1,13,TRBD1,ASRKDYRGYTEAF
TRBV28,NA,TRBJ2-2,13,NA,ASSLSAKGSGELF
TRBV6-5,NA,TRBJ2-3,10,NA,ASIGDTDTQY
TRBV7-8,NA,TRBJ2-5,12,NA,ASSFRLTEETQY
TRBV7-9,NA,TRBJ2-7,11,NA,ASNRDSLREQY
TRBV19,NA,TRBJ1-5,12,TRBD1,ASSPTGGNQPQH
TRBV12-3/TRBV12-4,NA,TRBJ1-2,10,TRBD1,ASSYRGHGYT
TRBV24-1,NA,TRBJ2-2,15,TRBD1,ATSAPSGDRTTGELF
TRBV7-2,NA,TRBJ2-7,13,NA,ASSLRGGSSYEQY
TRBV2,NA,TRBJ2-1,15,TRBD2,ASEASTGLAATHEQF
TRBV27,NA,TRBJ2-1,12,TRBD2,ASSSGSGGNEQF